The clone carrying this T cell receptor beta chain has just a few counts. What it binds is not known. Germline V lookup: CDR1 SQVTM, CDR2 ANQGSEA. This CDR3 region has 13 residues. The data were taken from a study of neoadjuvant anti-PD-1 for oral cavity cancer. Study conclusions and caveats: Pretreatment Treg/Th17 ratio correlated inversely with post-treatment tumor clonality.

TCRdb's copy holds only in-frame clones and misses some; the assay was immunoSEQ multiplex PCR. The sample contains tens of thousands of clones, around 80% of which appear only once. Source: PBMCs, taken before nivolumab (anti-PD-1) treatment. The rearrangement links TRBV29-1 to TRBJ1-6; no reliable D call. The sequence was obtained from a person aged 40 to 85 with oral cavity squamous cell carcinoma. The CDR3 coding sequence is TGCAGTCGGGGTGGGAGCTATAATTCACCCCTCCACTTT. Amino acid sequence: CSRGGSYNSPLHF.